Detailed here is one T cell receptor (beta chain). The CDR3 spans 15 residues. CDR1 and CDR2 (germline): SNHLY, FYNNEI. J gave up 4 bases and V 6 bases, and 10 bases lay outside the gene matches. This record comes from a study of blood T cell repertoires in COVID-19. Across the whole study: The study drew acute and convalescent COVID-19 samples from the United States, Italy and Spain. The cDNA or gDNA used as material had been derived from T cells, B-cell-depleted T cells, or PBMCs.

Per the original data handling: Using reference gene primer amplification, nucleated cell counts were estimated. Assay: immunoSEQ multiplex PCR; the TCRdb copy retains only in-frame clones and omits some. For V, J and clone size, that table is used; D and trimming come from the DNA. Among 200,000 to 250,000 clones listed, 80% to 90% were seen once. This clonotype was obtained from a woman younger than 45 who had been exposed to COVID-19. The J gene is TRBJ1-2, the V gene TRBV2, with 8 positions matching TRBD1. Sequenced material: PBMCs or T cells enriched from blood (not recorded which). CDR3 DNA: TGTGCCAGCAGCTTCTCCAGGACAGGGCCCTATGGCTACACCTTC. Translated, it gives CASSFSRTGPYGYTF.